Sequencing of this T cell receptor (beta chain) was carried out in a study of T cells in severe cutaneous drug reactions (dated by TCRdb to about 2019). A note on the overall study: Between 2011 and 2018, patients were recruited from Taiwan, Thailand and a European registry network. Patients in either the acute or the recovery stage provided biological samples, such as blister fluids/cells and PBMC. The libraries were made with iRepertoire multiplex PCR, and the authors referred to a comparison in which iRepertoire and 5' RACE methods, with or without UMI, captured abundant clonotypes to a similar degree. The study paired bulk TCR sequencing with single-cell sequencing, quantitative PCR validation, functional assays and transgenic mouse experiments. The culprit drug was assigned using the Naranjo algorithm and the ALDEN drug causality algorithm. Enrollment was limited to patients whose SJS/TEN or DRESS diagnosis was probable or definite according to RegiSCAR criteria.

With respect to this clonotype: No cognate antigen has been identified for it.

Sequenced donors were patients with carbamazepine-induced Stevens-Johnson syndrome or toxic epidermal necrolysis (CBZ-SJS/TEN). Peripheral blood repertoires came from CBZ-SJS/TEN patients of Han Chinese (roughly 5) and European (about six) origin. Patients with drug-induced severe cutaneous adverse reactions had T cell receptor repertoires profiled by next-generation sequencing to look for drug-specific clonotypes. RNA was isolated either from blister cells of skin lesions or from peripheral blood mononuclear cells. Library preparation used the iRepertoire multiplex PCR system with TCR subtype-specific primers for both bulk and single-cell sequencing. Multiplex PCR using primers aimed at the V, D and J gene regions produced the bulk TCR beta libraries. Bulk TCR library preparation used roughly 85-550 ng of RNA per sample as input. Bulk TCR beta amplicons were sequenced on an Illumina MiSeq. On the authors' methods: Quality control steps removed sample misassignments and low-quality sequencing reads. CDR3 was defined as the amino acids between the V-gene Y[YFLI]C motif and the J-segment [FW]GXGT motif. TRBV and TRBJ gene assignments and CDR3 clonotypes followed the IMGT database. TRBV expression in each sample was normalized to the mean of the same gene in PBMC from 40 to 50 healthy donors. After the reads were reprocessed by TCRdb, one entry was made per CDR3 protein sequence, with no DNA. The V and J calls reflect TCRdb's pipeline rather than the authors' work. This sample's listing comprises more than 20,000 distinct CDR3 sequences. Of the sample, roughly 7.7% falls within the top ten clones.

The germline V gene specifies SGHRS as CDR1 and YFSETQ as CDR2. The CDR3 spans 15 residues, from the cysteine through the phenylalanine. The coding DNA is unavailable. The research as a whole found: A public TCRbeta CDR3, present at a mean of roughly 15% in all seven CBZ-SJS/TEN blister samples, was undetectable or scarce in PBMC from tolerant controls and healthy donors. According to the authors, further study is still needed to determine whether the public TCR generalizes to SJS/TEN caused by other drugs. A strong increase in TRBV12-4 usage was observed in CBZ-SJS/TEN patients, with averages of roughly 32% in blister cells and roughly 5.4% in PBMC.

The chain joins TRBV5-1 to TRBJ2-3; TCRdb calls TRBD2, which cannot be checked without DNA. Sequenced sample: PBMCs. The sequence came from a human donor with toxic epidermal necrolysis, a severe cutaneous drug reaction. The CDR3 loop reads CASSLSGSSTDTQYF.